Listed below are T cell receptor beta chains from one sample, sequenced in a study of blood T cell repertoires in COVID-19. Here immunoSEQ multiplex PCR was the method, and the copy in TCRdb shows in-frame clones only, minus some. Here the sample spans 50,000 or so clones, roughly 90% being singletons. The sequenced material came from peripheral blood. These receptors all come from a human donor with active COVID-19. The donor label of this sample is uncertain. CDR3s include the opening cysteine and the closing phenylalanine or tryptophan. D genes are given only for firm matches.

cdr3_nt,cdr3_aa,j_call,v_call,d_call
TGCACCAGCAGGGGGGCCTGTTTGTGCGAGACCTATGGCTACACCTTC,CTSRGACLCETYGYTF,TRBJ1-2,TRBV1,-
TGTGCCAGTAGTAGGGACACTAAAAAAAACATTCAGTACTTC,CASSRDTKKNIQYF,TRBJ2-4,TRBV19,-
TGTGCCAGCAGCTTAGGCGGCAGCACTATTAACTATGGCTACACCTTC,CASSLGGSTINYGYTF,TRBJ1-2,TRBV7-2,-
TGTGCCAGCAGACTAGCGGGTGTCTACGAGCAGTACTTC,CASRLAGVYEQYF,TRBJ2-7,TRBV6-5,TRBD2
TGTGCCAGCAGCTTATATGAGTCGGTACGGGAAAAACTGTTTTTT,CASSLYESVREKLFF,TRBJ1-4,TRBV5-6,-
TGTGCCAGCAGCCCGCGCCAGGGGCACTATGGCTACACCTTC,CASSPRQGHYGYTF,TRBJ1-2,TRBV7-9,-
TGTGCCAGCACCTATTACGAGCAGTACTTC,CASTYYEQYF,TRBJ2-7,TRBV2,-
TGTGCCAGCAGCTTAAACGGGGGAGCCCACAATGAGCAGTTCTTC,CASSLNGGAHNEQFF,TRBJ2-1,TRBV13,-
TGTGCCAGCAGCCCTAACGAGCGGCTAGCCAAAAACATTCAGTACTTC,CASSPNERLAKNIQYF,TRBJ2-4,TRBV7-9,-
TGTGCCAGTAGTATAAGGGTCGGGGGTTTAGAAGCTTTCTTT,CASSIRVGGLEAFF,TRBJ1-1,TRBV19,-
TGTGCCAGCAGTTACTCGCAAGGACTTAATGAAAAACTGTTTTTT,CASSYSQGLNEKLFF,TRBJ1-4,TRBV6-5,-